A single sample gave rise to the 8 T cell receptor beta chains below, sequenced in a study of blood T cell repertoires in COVID-19. The repertoire was sequenced with immunoSEQ multiplex PCR; TCRdb's copy has only in-frame clones and lacks some. The repertoire holds more than 150,000 clones, with about nine tenths as singletons. Sequencing was performed on peripheral blood. Receptors originate from a man aged 70 or older with active or convalescent COVID-19.

This clone was detected a few times. This chain connects TRBV6-5 to TRBJ2-1; 12 positions agree with TRBD2. The V gene end was trimmed by 7 bases and the J gene end by 9 bases; junction bases not matched to a gene: 10. CDR1 and CDR2 from the germline V gene are MNHEY and SVGAGI. The CDR3 loop spans 15 amino acids. The CDR3: CASTLTSGSSGEQFF. The CDR3 bases are TGTGCCAGCACCCTGACTAGCGGGAGTTCGGGTGAGCAGTTCTTC.

This rearrangement joins TRBV18 to TRBJ1-1; 7 bases line up with TRBD1. CDR1 is KGHSH and CDR2 is LQKENI in the germline V gene. The CDR3 runs to 20 residues. After removal of 6 bases from V and 3 bases from J, the junction contained 25 bases not matched to a gene. The CDR3 region is CASSTRPPLGGGQLYTEAFF. CDR3 nucleotides: TGTGCCAGCTCTACACGCCCCCCACTCGGAGGGGGACAGCTTTACACTGAAGCTTTCTTT.

The chain employs TRBV7-2 and TRBJ2-1, with D possibly TRBD1 on 5 matching bases. Germline V gene data show CDR1 as SGHTA and CDR2 as FQGNSA. The CDR3 loop spans 16 amino acids. Trimming stripped 3 bases from V and 2 bases from J, with 14 bases between. The CDR3 region is CASSLDISRAYNEQFF. The CDR3 DNA reads TGTGCCAGCAGCTTGGACATTTCAAGGGCCTACAATGAGCAGTTCTTC.

J is TRBJ1-1 and V is TRBV5-1; no firm D call. Germline loops: CDR1 SGHRS, CDR2 YFSETQ. The CDR3 spans 14 residues. The V and J ends lost 0 bases and 5 bases respectively, with 11 bases between them. This CDR3 reads CASSLVNAGTEAFF. The DNA for the CDR3 is TGCGCCAGCAGCTTGGTCAATGCGGGGACTGAAGCTTTCTTT.

This chain links TRBV15 with TRBJ2-4, with D tentatively TRBD2 (5 bases). V was shortened by 0 bases and J by 3 bases, with 12 bases between the two germline ends. This CDR3 has 16 amino acids. Per the germline V gene, CDR1 is LNHNV and CDR2 is YYDKDF (reference sequence). CDR3 protein: CATSRDWLGDKNIQYF. The CDR3 nucleotides read TGTGCCACCAGCAGAGATTGGTTGGGAGACAAAAACATTCAGTACTTC.

This clone was detected a few times. The chain links TRBV18 to TRBJ1-2; possible D gene TRBD1, 6 bases. The CDR3 sequence is 15 residues long. Germline CDR1 KGHSH, CDR2 LQKENI. Trimming pared 2 bases from V and 8 bases from J, leaving 18 bases between. This CDR3 reads CASSPTAQGESGYTF. In DNA, the CDR3 is TGTGCCAGCTCACCAACAGCACAGGGCGAATCCGGCTACACCTTC.

The V call is TRBV14, the J call TRBJ2-3; 7 nucleotides align to TRBD1. CDR1 is SGHDN and CDR2 is FVKESK in the germline V gene. This CDR3 is 14 amino acids long. The V gene end was trimmed by 4 bases and the J gene end by 7 bases; junction bases not matched to a gene: 8. The CDR3 nucleotides are TGTGCCAGCAGCCCCCAGACAGGGATGAATACGCAGTATTTT. Translated, it gives CASSPQTGMNTQYF.

The V gene is TRBV7-2, the J gene TRBJ1-1; D not resolved. The V gene's germline CDR1 is SGHTA and CDR2 FQGNSA. Trimming shortened V by 1 base and J by 2 bases, and 8 bases separated the two germline ends. The CDR3 runs to 14 residues. The CDR3 DNA is TGTGCCAGCAGCTTAGAGGAGGGAAACACTGAAGCTTTCTTT. Its protein product is CASSLEEGNTEAFF.